Listed here are 23 T cell receptor beta chains from one sample, sequenced in a study of cytomegalovirus exposure and HLA in healthy donors (TCRdb year 2017). Libraries were built with the immunoSEQ multiplex PCR assay. For the multiplex PCR, a mixture combining 60 forward primers for TCR Vbeta segments and 13 reverse primers for TCR Jbeta segments was used. TCRdb took over this immuneACCESS table, retaining in-frame rearrangements with V and J assigned. Such tables are incomplete; in checked studies, under half of the missing clones stem from an unresolved V gene, and the remainder is unexplained. For this sample the table gives roughly 180,000 clones, of which around 84% were detected only once. The biggest ten clones account for 1% of the sample. Sequencing was performed on PBMCs. The receptors here all came from a boy aged 2 to 10 in good health and CMV-seronegative.

This clone came up once. V and J are TRBV5-1 and TRBJ2-1; tentative D call: TRBD1 (5 bases). Germline assignment: CDR1 SGHRS and CDR2 YFSETQ. Between the trimmed V and J ends, which lost 4 bases and 3 bases, there was a span of 11 bases. The CDR3 has 14 residues. The CDR3 loop reads CASSMERGYNEQFF. The CDR3 nucleotides read TGCGCCAGCAGCATGGAAAGGGGCTACAATGAGCAGTTCTTC.

V usage is TRBV7-9 and J usage is TRBJ2-3; 10 nucleotides line up with TRBD1. Germline V lookup: CDR1 SEHNR, CDR2 FQNEAQ (reference sequence). CDR3 length: 15 amino acids. V trimming: 4 bases; J trimming: 4 bases; junction bases outside the gene matches: 5. CDR3 sequence (DNA): TGTGCCAGCAGCTCAACGACAGGGGGCCCAGATACGCAGTATTTT. This codes for CASSSTTGGPDTQYF.

The chain has TRBV19 and TRBJ2-2; tentatively, D is TRBD2 (6 bases). Germline values: CDR1 LNHDA, CDR2 SQIVND (reference sequence). V was pared by 7 bases and J by 0 bases, with 21 bases between. CDR3 size: 18 residues. The CDR3 nucleotides read TGTGCCAGTATCTCACGGGGCCAGGGACTGACGAACACCGGGGAGCTGTTTTTT. This codes for CASISRGQGLTNTGELFF.

The chain has TRBV19 and TRBJ1-5; D remains ambiguous. The V gene's germline CDR1 is LNHDA and CDR2 SQIVND (reference sequence). Trimming cost V 0 bases and J 4 bases, with 10 bases left between them. This CDR3 region has 15 residues. As DNA, the CDR3 is TGTGCCAGTAGTATAGATCTTTGGCTGAATCAGCCCCAGCATTTT. Encoded protein: CASSIDLWLNQPQHF.

The J gene is TRBJ1-2, the V gene TRBV16, with D possibly TRBD1 on 5 matching bases. This CDR3 is 12 amino acids long. Trimming cost V 4 bases and J 3 bases, with 6 bases left between them. CDR1 is KGHSY and CDR2 is FQNENV in the germline V gene. The CDR3 sequence is CASSPGDYGYTF. CDR3 coding DNA: TGTGCCAGCAGCCCGGGGGACTATGGCTACACCTTC.

V gene TRBV27 combines with J gene TRBJ1-2; 8 positions agree with TRBD1. CDR1 and CDR2 (germline): MNHEY, SMNVEV (reference sequence). The CDR3 is 14 amino acids. With V trimmed by 6 bases and J by 4 bases, 7 bases remained unmatched. CDR3 in DNA: TGTGCCAGCAGAGAAGGGACAGGCGGCTATGGCTACACCTTC. Protein product: CASREGTGGYGYTF.

This clone was seen once. V gene TRBV6-5 combines with J gene TRBJ1-2; D gene uncertain. V was shortened by 7 bases and J by 2 bases, with 14 bases between the two germline ends. This CDR3 comprises 14 residues. Germline assignment: CDR1 MNHEY and CDR2 SVGAGI. CDR3 DNA sequence: TGTGCCAGCACCCCCCGCCCGGGGAACTATGGCTACACCTTC. Translating it yields CASTPRPGNYGYTF.

The chain carries TRBV28 and TRBJ2-7; the D gene is possibly TRBD2 (5 bases). Trimming removed 4 bases from V and 5 bases from J, with 18 bases in between. Germline CDR1 MDHEN, CDR2 SYDVKM. This CDR3 has 15 residues. This chain's CDR3 is CASSSDERPSNEQYF. DNA for the CDR3: TGTGCCAGCAGTTCGGATGAGCGGCCAAGCAACGAGCAGTACTTC.

The table lists this clone with a count of one. This rearrangement joins TRBV28 to TRBJ2-1, with a weak D call TRBD1 (5 bases). V was clipped by 5 bases and J by 6 bases, with 20 bases between them. Germline CDR1 is MDHEN and CDR2 is SYDVKM. The CDR3 is 16 amino acids. The CDR3 spells CASSPPPGIWGNEQFF. The CDR3 coding sequence is TGTGCCAGCAGTCCTCCCCCAGGGATCTGGGGCAATGAGCAGTTCTTC. The complete variable domain, with remaining parts taken from reference TRBV28 and TRBJ2-1, reads DVKVTQSSRYLVKRTGEKVFLECVQDMDHENMFWYRQDPGLGLRLIYFSYDVKMKEKGDIPEGYSVSREKKERFSLILESASTNQTSMYLCASSPPPGIWGNEQFFGPGTRLTVL.

The chain is built from TRBV6-5 and TRBJ1-2; the D is unclear. The V and J ends lost 8 bases and 5 bases respectively, with 9 bases between them. Germline values: CDR1 MNHEY, CDR2 SVGAGI. CDR3 length: 11 residues. The CDR3 nucleotides read TGTGCCAGCTCAAGACAATATGGCTACACCTTC. It translates to CASSRQYGYTF.

The chain links TRBV6-1 to TRBJ2-7; 13 bases line up with TRBD2. Germline V gene sequence: CDR1 MNHNS, CDR2 SASEGT. CDR3 length: 16 amino acids. The ends lost 4 bases at V and 7 bases at J; junction bases unmatched: 10. CDR3 DNA: TGTGCCAGCAGTGCAACTAGCGGGAGGGGGTTCGGGGAGCAGTACTTC. It codes for CASSATSGRGFGEQYF.

This clone was recorded a few times. The J gene is TRBJ1-6, the V gene TRBV6-1; 10 bases align to TRBD1. The CDR3 has 13 residues. CDR1 is MNHNS and CDR2 is SASEGT in the germline V gene. The junction had 1 base not matched to a gene; V was cut back by 6 bases and J by 8 bases. The CDR3 is CASRGTGDSPLHF. DNA of the CDR3: TGTGCCAGCAGGGGGACAGGGGATTCACCCCTCCACTTT.

This clone was detected only once. At one end the junction does not follow the germline gene, possibly because of a read error. The chain uses TRBV6-1 and TRBJ1-3; 7 bases align to TRBD1. Germline CDR1 is MNHNS and CDR2 is SASEGT. The CDR3 length is 14 residues. For the CDR3, the DNA is TGTGCCAGCAGTTCCTTAATAACAGGGGCTCTGGAAAAGTTT. Translated: CASSSLITGALEKF.

In this sample, this clone turned up a few times. The genes are TRBV19 and TRBJ1-5; possible D gene TRBD1, 6 bases. V gave up 2 bases and J gave up 1 base, with 12 bases separating them. This CDR3 is built from 16 residues. Germline V gene sequence: CDR1 LNHDA, CDR2 SQIVND (reference sequence). This chain's CDR3 is CASSITRGRSNQPQHF. The CDR3 DNA sequence: TGTGCCAGTAGTATAACCAGGGGACGAAGCAATCAGCCCCAGCATTTT.

This clone was counted once. V and J are TRBV7-9 and TRBJ2-1, with D uncertain. The germline V gene encodes CDR1 SEHNR and CDR2 FQNEAQ (reference sequence). Deletions cut 1 base from V and 3 bases from J, with 10 bases between. The CDR3 is made up of 15 amino acids. The CDR3 sequence is CASSLGPTFYNEQFF. For the CDR3, the DNA is TGTGCCAGCAGCTTAGGCCCTACTTTCTACAATGAGCAGTTCTTC.

The V and J genes are TRBV5-1 and TRBJ2-5, with a possible D match to TRBD2 (6 bases). Germline V gene sequence: CDR1 SGHRS, CDR2 YFSETQ. The CDR3 runs 16 residues. Trimming cost V 0 bases and J 5 bases, with 17 bases left between them. CDR3 protein: CASSLGFREVTETQYF. The DNA for the CDR3 is TGCGCCAGCAGCTTGGGGTTCAGGGAGGTAACGGAGACCCAGTACTTC.

The sample holds a few counts of this clone. The rearrangement uses TRBV28 and TRBJ1-2; D possibly corresponds to TRBD1 (6 bases). Per the germline V gene, CDR1 is MDHEN and CDR2 is SYDVKM. Trimming took 5 bases from V and 7 from J, leaving 17 bases between them. This CDR3 region has 14 residues. The chain's CDR3 is CASSLLQGNGGYTF. DNA of the CDR3: TGTGCCAGCAGTCTATTACAGGGAAACGGTGGCTACACCTTC.

This chain joins TRBV18 and TRBJ1-1; no clear D. Trimming took off 3 bases at V and 1 base at J, with 3 bases between the two ends. The germline V gene encodes CDR1 KGHSH and CDR2 LQKENI. This CDR3 region has 12 residues. CDR3 loop: CASSPRNTEAFF. The CDR3 DNA is TGTGCCAGCTCACCGCGGAACACTGAAGCTTTCTTT. Drawing the rest from reference TRBV18 and TRBJ1-1, the complete variable domain is NAGVMQNPRHLVRRRGQEARLRCSPMKGHSHVYWYRQLPEEGLKFMVYLQKENIIDESGMPKERFSAEFPKEGPSILRIQQVVRGDSAAYFCASSPRNTEAFFGQGTRLTVV.

This clone occurred a few times. The chain joins TRBV9 to TRBJ1-2; maybe TRBD1 (6 bases). Germline loops: CDR1 SGDLS, CDR2 YYNGEE. The germline V and J ends were trimmed by 5 bases and 5 bases, with 13 bases remaining between them. This CDR3 region has 13 residues. The CDR3 loop reads CASRGARPYGYTF. The DNA for the CDR3 is TGTGCCAGCAGGGGGGCACGCCCTTATGGCTACACCTTC.

This sequence joins TRBV11-3 and TRBJ2-2; 8 bases line up with TRBD2. CDR1 and CDR2 (germline): SGHNT, YENEEA. The CDR3 is 15 residues long. V was clipped by 4 bases and J by 7 bases; unmatched bases: 8. The CDR3 reads CASSSQRGLGGELFF. CDR3 nucleotides: TGTGCCAGCAGCTCTCAGCGGGGGCTCGGCGGGGAGCTGTTTTTT.

The chain recombines TRBV5-1 with TRBJ1-6; 9 nucleotides align to TRBD1. CDR3 length: 15 amino acids. The germline CDR1 and CDR2 sequences are SGHRS and YFSETQ. V gave up 2 bases and J gave up 7 bases; unmatched junction bases: 4. Written as DNA, the CDR3 is TGCGCCAGCAGCTTACAGGGGGCCGGGAATTCACCCCTCCACTTT. Its protein product is CASSLQGAGNSPLHF.

This sequence joins TRBV27 and TRBJ1-1, with 10 positions matching TRBD1. Losses at the gene ends were 6 bases for V and 5 bases for J; bases not matched to a gene: 6. The CDR3 is 14 residues long. From germline, CDR1 is MNHEY and CDR2 SMNVEV (reference sequence). CDR3 in amino acids: CASSRWTGGTEAFF. CDR3 in DNA: TGTGCCAGCAGCCGTTGGACAGGGGGGACTGAAGCTTTCTTT.

V usage is TRBV5-1 and J usage is TRBJ2-1; 14 bases are a match to TRBD2. Germline assignment: CDR1 SGHRS and CDR2 YFSETQ. After removal of 3 bases from V and 6 bases from J, the junction contained 2 bases not matched to a gene. The CDR3 length is 15 residues. The CDR3 region is CASSYGTSGSNEQFF. DNA of the CDR3: TGCGCCAGCAGCTACGGGACTAGCGGGAGCAATGAGCAGTTCTTC.